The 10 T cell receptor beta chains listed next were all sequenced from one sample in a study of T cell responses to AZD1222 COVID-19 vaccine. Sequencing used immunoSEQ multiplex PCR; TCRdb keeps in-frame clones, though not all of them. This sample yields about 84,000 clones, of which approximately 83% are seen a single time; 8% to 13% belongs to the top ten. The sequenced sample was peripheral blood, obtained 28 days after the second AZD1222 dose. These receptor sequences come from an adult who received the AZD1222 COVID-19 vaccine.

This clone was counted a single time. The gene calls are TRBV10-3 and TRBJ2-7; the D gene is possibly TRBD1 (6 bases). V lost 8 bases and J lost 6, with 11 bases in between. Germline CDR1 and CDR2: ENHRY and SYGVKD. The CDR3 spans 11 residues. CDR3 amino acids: CAIGQTGEQYF. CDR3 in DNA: TGTGCCATCGGACAGACCGGCGAGCAGTACTTC.

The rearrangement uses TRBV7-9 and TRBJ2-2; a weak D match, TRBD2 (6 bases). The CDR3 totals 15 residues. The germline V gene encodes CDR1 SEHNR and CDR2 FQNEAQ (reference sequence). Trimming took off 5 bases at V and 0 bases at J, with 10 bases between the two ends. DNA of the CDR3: TGTGCCAGCAGCGGCGGGGATACGAACACCGGGGAGCTGTTTTTT. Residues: CASSGGDTNTGELFF.

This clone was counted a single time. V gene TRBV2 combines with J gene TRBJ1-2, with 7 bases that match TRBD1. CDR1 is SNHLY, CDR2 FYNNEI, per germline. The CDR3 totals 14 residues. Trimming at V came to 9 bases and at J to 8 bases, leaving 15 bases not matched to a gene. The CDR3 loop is CASRGETGLGGYTF. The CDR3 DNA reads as TGTGCCAGTCGAGGGGAGACAGGGCTCGGAGGCTACACCTTC.

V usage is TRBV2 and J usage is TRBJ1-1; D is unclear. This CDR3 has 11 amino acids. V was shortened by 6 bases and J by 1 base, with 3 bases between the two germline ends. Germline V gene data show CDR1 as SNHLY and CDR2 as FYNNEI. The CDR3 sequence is CASSWNTEAFF. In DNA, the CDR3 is TGTGCCAGCAGCTGGAACACTGAAGCTTTCTTT.

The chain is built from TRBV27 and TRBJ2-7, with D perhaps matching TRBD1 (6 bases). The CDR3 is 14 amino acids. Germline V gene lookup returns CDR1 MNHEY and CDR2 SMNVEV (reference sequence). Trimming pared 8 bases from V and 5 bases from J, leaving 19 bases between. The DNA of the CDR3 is TGTGCCAGCCCGAGACAGGACGGGTCAAACGAGCAGTACTTC. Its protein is CASPRQDGSNEQYF.

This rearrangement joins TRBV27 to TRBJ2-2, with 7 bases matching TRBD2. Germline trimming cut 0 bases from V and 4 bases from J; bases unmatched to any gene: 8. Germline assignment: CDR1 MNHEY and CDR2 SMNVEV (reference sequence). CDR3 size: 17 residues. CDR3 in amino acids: CASSLSRGVDFTGELFF. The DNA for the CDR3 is TGTGCCAGCAGTTTATCCCGGGGGGTAGATTTCACCGGGGAGCTGTTTTTT.

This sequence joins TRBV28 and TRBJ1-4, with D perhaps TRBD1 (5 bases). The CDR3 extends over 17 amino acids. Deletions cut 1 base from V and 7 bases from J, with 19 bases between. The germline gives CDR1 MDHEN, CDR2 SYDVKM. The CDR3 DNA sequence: TGTGCCAGCAGTTTATCCCCATCGGTCCTTCAGGGTGAAAAACTGTTTTTT. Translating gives CASSLSPSVLQGEKLFF.

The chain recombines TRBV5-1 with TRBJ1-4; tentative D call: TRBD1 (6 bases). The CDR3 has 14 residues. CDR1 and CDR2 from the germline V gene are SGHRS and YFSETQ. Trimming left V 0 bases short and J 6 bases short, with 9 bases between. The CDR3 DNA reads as TGCGCCAGCAGCTTGGAACCAGGGGATGAAAAACTGTTTTTT. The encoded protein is CASSLEPGDEKLFF.

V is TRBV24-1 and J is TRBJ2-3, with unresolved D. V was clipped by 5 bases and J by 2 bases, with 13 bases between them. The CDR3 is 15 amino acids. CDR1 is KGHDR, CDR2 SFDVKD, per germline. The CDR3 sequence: CATSGKGRFTDTQYF. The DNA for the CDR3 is TGTGCCACCAGTGGTAAAGGAAGGTTCACAGATACGCAGTATTTT.

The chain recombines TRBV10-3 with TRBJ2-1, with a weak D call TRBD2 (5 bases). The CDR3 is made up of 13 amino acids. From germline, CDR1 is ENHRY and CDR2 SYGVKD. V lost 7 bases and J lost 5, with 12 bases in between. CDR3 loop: CAITRVPHNEQFF. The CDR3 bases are TGTGCCATCACGAGGGTACCCCACAATGAGCAGTTCTTC.